Given below is one T cell receptor (beta chain) in context. This sample stems from a study of technical replicates of blood from a handful of donors. The repertoire was sequenced with immunoSEQ multiplex PCR; TCRdb's copy has only in-frame clones and lacks some. The sample consists of fewer than 90,000 clones, approximately 89% of them appearing once. Germline V gene sequence: CDR1 SGHRS, CDR2 YFSETQ. The CDR3 totals 14 residues. V was cut by 2 bases and J by 5 bases, with 13 bases left in between. Sequenced material: T cells isolated from PBMCs. The gene calls are TRBV5-1 and TRBJ2-5, with D possibly TRBD1 on 6 matching bases. The TCR was taken from a human donor in good health. CDR3 DNA: TGCGCCAGCAGCTTCGGCAGGGGAAAGGAGACCCAGTACTTC. Translating it yields CASSFGRGKETQYF.